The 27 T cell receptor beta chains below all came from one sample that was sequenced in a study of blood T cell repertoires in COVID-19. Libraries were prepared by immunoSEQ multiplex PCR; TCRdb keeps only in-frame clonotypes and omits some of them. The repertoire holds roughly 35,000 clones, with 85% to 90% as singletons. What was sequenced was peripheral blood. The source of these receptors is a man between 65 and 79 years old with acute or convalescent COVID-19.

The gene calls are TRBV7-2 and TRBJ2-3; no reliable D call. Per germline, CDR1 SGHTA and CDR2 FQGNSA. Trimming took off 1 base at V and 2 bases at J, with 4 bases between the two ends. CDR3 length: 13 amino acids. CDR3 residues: CASSLGATDTQYF. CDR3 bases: TGTGCCAGCAGCTTAGGAGCCACAGATACGCAGTATTTT.

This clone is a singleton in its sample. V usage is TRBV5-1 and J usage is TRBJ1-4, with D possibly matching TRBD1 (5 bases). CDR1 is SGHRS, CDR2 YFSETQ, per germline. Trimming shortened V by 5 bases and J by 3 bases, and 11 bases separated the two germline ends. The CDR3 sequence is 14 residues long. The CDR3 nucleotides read TGCGCCAGCAGTGAAGGGGCAGCTAATGAAAAACTGTTTTTT. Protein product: CASSEGAANEKLFF.

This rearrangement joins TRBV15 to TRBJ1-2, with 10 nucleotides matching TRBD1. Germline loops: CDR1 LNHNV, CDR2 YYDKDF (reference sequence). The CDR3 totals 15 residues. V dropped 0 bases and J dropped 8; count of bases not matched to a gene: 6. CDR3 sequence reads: CATSRDETGGYGYTF. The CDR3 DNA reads TGTGCCACCAGCAGAGATGAGACAGGGGGCTACGGCTACACCTTC.

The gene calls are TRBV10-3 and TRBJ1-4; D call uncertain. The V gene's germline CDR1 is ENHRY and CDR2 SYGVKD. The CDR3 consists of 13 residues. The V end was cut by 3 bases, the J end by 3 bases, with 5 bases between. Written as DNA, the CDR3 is TGTGCCATCAGTGACGGTCCTAATGAAAAACTGTTTTTT. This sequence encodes CAISDGPNEKLFF.

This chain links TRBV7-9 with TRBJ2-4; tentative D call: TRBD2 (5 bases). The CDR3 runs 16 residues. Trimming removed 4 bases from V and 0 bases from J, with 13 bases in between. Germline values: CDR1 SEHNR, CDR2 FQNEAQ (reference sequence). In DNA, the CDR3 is TGTGCCAGCAGCTCATTACGGGGAGCAGCCAAAAACATTCAGTACTTC. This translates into CASSSLRGAAKNIQYF.

Here the CDR3 DNA reads TGTGCCAGCAGTTATTTACAGGGGGCGGATGAGCAGTTCTTC. This translates into CASSYLQGADEQFF. The V gene is TRBV6-6, the J gene TRBJ2-1, with 9 positions matching TRBD1. The germline V gene encodes CDR1 MNHNY and CDR2 SVGAGI (reference sequence). J was trimmed by 8 bases and V by 3 bases; bases with no gene match: 5. The CDR3 totals 14 residues.

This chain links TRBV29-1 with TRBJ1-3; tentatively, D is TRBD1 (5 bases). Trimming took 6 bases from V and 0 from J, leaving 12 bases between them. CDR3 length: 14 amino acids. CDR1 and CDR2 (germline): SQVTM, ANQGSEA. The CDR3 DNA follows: TGCAGCGTGGGGGACTCCGGCTCTGGAAACACCATATATTTT. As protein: CSVGDSGSGNTIYF.

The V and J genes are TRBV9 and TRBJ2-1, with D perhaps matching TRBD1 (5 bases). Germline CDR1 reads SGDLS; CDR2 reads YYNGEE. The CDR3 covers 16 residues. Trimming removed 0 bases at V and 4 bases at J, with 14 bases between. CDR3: CASSVVGQGGYNEQFF. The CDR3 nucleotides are TGTGCCAGCAGCGTAGTTGGCCAGGGTGGGTACAATGAGCAGTTCTTC. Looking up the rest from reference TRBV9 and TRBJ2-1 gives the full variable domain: DSGVTQTPKHLITATGQRVTLRCSPRSGDLSVYWYQQSLDQGLQFLIQYYNGEERAKGNILERFSAQQFPDLHSELNLSSLELGDSALYFCASSVVGQGGYNEQFFGPGTRLTVL.

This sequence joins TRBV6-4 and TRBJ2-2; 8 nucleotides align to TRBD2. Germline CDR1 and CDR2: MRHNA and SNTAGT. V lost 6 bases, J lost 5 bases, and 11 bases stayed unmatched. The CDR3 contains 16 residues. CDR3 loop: CASRGFGGRKTGELFF. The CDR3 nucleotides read TGTGCCAGCAGGGGGTTTGGCGGGAGGAAAACCGGGGAGCTGTTTTTT.

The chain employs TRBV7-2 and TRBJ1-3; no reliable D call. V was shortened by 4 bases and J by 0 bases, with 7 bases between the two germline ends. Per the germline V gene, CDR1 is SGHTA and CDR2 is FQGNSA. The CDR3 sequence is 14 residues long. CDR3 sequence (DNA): TGTGCCAGCAGCTATGAGAGCTCTGGAAACACCATATATTTT. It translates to CASSYESSGNTIYF.

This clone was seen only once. As DNA, the CDR3 is TGTGCCATCAGGGGGGAGGGGACAGATACGCAGTATTTT. Protein: CAIRGEGTDTQYF. The V call is TRBV10-3, the J call TRBJ2-3; 7 nucleotides align to TRBD2. Per germline, CDR1 ENHRY and CDR2 SYGVKD. Losses at the gene ends were 6 bases for V and 3 bases for J; bases not matched to a gene: 3. The CDR3 totals 13 residues.

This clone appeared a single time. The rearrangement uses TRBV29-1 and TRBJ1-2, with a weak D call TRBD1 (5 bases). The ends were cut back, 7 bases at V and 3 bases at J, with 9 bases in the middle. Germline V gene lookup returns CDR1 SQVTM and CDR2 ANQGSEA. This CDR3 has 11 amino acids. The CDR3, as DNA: TGCAGCGATAGGGGCGACTATGGCTACACCTTC. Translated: CSDRGDYGYTF.

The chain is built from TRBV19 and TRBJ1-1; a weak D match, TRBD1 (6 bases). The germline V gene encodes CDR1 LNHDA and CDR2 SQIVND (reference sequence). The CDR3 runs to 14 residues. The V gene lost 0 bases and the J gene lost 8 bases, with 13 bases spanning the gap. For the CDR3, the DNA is TGTGCCAGTAGTATAGAGCTACAGGGTTCCGAAGCTTTCTTT. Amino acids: CASSIELQGSEAFF.

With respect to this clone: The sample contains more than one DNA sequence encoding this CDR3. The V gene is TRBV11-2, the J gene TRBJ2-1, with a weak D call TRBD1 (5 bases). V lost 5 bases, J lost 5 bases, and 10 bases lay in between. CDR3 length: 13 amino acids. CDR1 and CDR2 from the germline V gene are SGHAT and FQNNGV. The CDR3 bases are TGTGCCAGCAGCCTGGGGCTAAACAATGAGCAGTTCTTC. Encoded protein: CASSLGLNNEQFF.

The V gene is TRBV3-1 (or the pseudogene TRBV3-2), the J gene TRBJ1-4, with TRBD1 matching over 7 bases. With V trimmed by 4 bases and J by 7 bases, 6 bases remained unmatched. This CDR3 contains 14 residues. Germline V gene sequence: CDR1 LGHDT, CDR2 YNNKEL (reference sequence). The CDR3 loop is CASSRQGASEKLFF. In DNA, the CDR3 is TGTGCCAGCAGCCGACAGGGCGCGAGTGAAAAACTGTTTTTT.

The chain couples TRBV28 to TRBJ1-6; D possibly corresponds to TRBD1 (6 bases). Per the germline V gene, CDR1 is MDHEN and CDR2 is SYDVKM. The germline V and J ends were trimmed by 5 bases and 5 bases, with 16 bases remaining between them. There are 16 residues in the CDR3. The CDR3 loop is CASSTPRTANNSPLHF. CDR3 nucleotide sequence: TGTGCCAGCAGTACGCCGCGGACAGCTAATAATTCACCCCTCCACTTT.

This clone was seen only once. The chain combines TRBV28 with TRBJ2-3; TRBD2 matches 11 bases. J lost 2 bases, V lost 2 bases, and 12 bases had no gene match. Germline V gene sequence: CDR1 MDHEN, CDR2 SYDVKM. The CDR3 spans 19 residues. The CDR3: CASSLGWVLAGDDTDTQYF. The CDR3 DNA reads TGTGCCAGCAGTTTAGGGTGGGTACTAGCGGGAGATGACACAGATACGCAGTATTTT.

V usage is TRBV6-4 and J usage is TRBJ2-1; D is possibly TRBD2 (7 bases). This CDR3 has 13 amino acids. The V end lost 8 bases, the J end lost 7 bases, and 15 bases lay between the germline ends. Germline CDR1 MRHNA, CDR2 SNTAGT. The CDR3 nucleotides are TGTGCCAGCTCCTTTGAGGGGGGGAATGAGCAGTTCTTC. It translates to CASSFEGGNEQFF.

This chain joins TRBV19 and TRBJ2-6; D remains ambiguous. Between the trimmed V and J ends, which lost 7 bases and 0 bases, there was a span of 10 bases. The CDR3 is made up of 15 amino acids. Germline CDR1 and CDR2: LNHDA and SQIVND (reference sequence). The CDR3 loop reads CASNPSSSGANVLTF. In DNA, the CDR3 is TGTGCCAGTAACCCATCCAGCTCTGGGGCCAACGTCCTGACTTTC.

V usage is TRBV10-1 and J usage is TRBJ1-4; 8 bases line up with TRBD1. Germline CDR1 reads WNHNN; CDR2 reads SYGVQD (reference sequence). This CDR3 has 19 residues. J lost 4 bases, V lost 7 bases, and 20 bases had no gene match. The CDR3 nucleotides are TGCGCCAGCATCTGCTGGGGCAGGGGGCCAGGAGTTGGTAATGAAAAACTGTTTTTT. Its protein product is CASICWGRGPGVGNEKLFF.

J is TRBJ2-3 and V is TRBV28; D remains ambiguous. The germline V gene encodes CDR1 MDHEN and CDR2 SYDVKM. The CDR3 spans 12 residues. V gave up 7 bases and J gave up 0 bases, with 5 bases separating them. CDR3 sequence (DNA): TGTGCCAGCACCCTGAGCACAGATACGCAGTATTTT. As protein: CASTLSTDTQYF.

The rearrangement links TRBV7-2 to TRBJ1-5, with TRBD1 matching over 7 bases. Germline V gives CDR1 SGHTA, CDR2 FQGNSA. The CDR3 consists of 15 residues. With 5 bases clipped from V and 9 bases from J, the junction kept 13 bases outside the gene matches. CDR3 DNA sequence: TGTGCCAGCAGCGTACAGGGGACATCGAAGGGGCCCCAGCATTTT. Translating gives CASSVQGTSKGPQHF.

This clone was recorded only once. The CDR3 DNA reads as TGTGCCAGCAGTCGACAGGGGTTAACCTACGAGCAGTACTTC. Translating gives CASSRQGLTYEQYF. The rearrangement uses TRBV28 and TRBJ2-7; TRBD1 matches 8 bases. This CDR3 has 14 amino acids. The J segment lost 2 bases and the V segment lost 5 bases, leaving 5 bases of the junction unmatched. Germline loops: CDR1 MDHEN, CDR2 SYDVKM.

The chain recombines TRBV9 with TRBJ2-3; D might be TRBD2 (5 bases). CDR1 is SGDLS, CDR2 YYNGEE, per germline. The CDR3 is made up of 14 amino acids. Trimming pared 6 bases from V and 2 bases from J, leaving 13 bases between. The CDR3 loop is CASTAGPNTDTQYF. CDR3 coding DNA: TGTGCCAGCACCGCGGGTCCGAACACAGATACGCAGTATTTT. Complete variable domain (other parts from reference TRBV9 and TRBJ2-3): DSGVTQTPKHLITATGQRVTLRCSPRSGDLSVYWYQQSLDQGLQFLIQYYNGEERAKGNILERFSAQQFPDLHSELNLSSLELGDSALYFCASTAGPNTDTQYFGPGTRLTVL.

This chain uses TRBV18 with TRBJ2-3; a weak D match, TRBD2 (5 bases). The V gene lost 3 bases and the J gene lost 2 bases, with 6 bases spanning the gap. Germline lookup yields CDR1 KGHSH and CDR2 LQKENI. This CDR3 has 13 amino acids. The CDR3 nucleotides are TGTGCCAGCTCACCCGGGGTCACAGATACGCAGTATTTT. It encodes CASSPGVTDTQYF.

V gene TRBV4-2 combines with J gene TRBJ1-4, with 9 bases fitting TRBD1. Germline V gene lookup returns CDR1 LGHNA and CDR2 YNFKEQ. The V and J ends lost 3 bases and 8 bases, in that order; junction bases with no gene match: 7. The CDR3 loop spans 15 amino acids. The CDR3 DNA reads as TGTGCCAGCAGCCATGGTGACAGGGGGGAGGAAAAACTGTTTTTT. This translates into CASSHGDRGEEKLFF.

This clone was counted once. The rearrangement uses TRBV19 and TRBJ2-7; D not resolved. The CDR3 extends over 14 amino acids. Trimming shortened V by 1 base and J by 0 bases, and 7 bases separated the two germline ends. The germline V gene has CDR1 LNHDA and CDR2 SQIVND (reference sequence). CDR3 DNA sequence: TGTGCCAGTAGTATAGCAGGCGTCTCCTACGAGCAGTACTTC. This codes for CASSIAGVSYEQYF.